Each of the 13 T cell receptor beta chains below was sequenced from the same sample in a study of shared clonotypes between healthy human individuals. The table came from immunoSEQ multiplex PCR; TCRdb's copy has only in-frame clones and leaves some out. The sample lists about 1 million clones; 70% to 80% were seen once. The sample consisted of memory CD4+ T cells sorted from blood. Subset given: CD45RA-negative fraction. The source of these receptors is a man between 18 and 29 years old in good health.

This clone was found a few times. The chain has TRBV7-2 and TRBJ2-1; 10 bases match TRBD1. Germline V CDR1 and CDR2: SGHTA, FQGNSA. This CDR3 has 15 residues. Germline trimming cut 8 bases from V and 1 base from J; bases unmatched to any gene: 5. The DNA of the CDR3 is TGTGCCAGCCGATGGGACAGGGGATCCTACAATGAGCAGTTCTTC. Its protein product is CASRWDRGSYNEQFF.

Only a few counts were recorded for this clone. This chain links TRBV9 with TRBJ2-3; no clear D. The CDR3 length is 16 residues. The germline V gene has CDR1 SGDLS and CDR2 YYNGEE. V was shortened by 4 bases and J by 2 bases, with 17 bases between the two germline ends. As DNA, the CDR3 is TGTGCCAGCAGCTTCCGCCCAGCTGGTAACACAGATACGCAGTATTTT. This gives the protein CASSFRPAGNTDTQYF.

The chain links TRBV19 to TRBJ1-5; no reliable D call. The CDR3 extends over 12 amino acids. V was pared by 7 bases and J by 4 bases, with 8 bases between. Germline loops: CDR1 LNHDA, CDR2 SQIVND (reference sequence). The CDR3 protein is CASTKDNQPQHF. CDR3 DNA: TGTGCCAGTACGAAGGATAATCAGCCCCAGCATTTT. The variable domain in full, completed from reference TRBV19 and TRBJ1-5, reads DGGITQSPKYLFRKEGQNVTLSCEQNLNHDAMYWYRQDPGQGLRLIYYSQIVNDFQKGDIAEGYSVSREKKESFPLTVTSAQKNPTAFYLCASTKDNQPQHFGDGTRLSIL.

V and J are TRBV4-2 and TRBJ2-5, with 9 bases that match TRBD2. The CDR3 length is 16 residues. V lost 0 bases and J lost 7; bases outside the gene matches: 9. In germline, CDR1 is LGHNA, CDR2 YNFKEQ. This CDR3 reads CASSQEPSGVMRTQYF. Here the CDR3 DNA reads TGTGCCAGCAGCCAAGAGCCTAGCGGGGTAATGCGGACCCAGTACTTC.

CDR3 loop: CASIKGGNTEAFF. The CDR3, as DNA: TGTGCCAGCATAAAGGGGGGTAACACTGAAGCTTTCTTT. V usage is TRBV28 and J usage is TRBJ1-1, with D perhaps TRBD1 (6 bases). There are 13 residues in the CDR3. Germline V gene lookup returns CDR1 MDHEN and CDR2 SYDVKM. V shed 7 bases and J shed 2 bases, with 11 bases lying between them. Using reference TRBV28 and TRBJ1-1 for the parts outside the CDR3, the full variable domain is DVKVTQSSRYLVKRTGEKVFLECVQDMDHENMFWYRQDPGLGLRLIYFSYDVKMKEKGDIPEGYSVSREKKERFSLILESASTNQTSMYLCASIKGGNTEAFFGQGTRLTVV.

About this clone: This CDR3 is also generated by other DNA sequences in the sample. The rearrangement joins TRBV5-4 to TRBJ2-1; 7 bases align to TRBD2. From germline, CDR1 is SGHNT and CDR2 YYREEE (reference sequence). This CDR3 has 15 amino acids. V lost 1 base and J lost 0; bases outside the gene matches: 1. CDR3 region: CASSLPGGSYNEQFF. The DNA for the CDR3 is TGTGCCAGCAGCTTGCCGGGGGGCTCCTACAATGAGCAGTTCTTC.

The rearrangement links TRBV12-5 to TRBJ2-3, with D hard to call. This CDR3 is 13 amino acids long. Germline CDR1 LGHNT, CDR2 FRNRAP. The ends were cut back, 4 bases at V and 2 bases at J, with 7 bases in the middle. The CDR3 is CASGWYLTDTQYF. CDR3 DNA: TGTGCTAGTGGTTGGTACCTCACAGATACGCAGTATTTT.

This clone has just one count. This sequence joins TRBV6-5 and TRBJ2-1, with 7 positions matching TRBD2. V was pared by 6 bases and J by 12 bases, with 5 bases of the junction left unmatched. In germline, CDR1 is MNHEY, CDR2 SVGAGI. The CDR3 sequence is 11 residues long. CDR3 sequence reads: CASSRGTMQFF. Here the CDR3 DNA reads TGTGCCAGCAGCCGCGGGACTATGCAGTTCTTC.

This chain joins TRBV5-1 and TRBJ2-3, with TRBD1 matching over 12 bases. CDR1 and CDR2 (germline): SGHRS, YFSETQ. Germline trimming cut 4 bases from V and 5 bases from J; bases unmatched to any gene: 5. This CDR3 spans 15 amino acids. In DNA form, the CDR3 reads TGCGCCAGCAGCGCGGGACAGGGGGCGCAAGATACGCAGTATTTT. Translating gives CASSAGQGAQDTQYF. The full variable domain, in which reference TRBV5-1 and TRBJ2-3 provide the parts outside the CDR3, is KAGVTQTPRYLIKTRGQQVTLSCSPISGHRSVSWYQQTPGQGLQFLFEYFSETQRNKGNFPGRFSGRQFSNSRSEMNVSTLELGDSALYLCASSAGQGAQDTQYFGPGTRLTVL.

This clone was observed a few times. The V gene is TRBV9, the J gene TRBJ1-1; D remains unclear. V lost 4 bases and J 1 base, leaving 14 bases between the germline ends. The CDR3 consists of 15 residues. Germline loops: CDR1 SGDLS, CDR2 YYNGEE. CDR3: CASSPRAFRNTEAFF. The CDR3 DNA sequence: TGTGCCAGCAGCCCTCGGGCCTTCCGGAACACTGAAGCTTTCTTT.

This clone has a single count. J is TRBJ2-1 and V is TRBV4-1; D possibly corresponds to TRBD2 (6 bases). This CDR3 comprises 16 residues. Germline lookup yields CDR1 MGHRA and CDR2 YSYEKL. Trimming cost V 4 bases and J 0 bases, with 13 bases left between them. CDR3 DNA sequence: TGCGCCAGCAGCCCCGGACGGGGGTTCTCCTACAATGAGCAGTTCTTC. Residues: CASSPGRGFSYNEQFF.

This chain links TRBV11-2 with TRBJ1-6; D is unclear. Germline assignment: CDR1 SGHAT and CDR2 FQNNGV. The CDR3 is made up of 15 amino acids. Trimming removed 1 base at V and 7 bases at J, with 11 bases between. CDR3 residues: CASSLVPTENSPLHF. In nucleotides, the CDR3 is TGTGCCAGCAGCTTAGTTCCGACCGAGAATTCACCCCTCCACTTT.

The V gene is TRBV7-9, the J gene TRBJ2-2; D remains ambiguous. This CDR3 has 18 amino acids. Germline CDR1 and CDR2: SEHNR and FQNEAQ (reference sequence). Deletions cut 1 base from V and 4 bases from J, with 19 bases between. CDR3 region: CASSLGGRLGRSTGELFF. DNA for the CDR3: TGTGCCAGCAGCTTAGGGGGTCGCTTGGGCAGAAGCACCGGGGAGCTGTTTTTT.